This TCR beta chain was found in a study of OX40 agonist ivuxolimab in advanced cancers. Study at large: Past anti-PD-1, anti-PD-L1 or anti-CTLA-4 therapy was accepted, and roughly 37% had received some.

This clone was recorded a few times. Its antigen is not identified. Generated by immunoSEQ multiplex PCR, the TCRdb table keeps only in-frame clones and is missing some. The table includes around 74,000 clones, 80% to 90% detected once. Study results and caveats: Partial responders at 0.1-3.0 mg/kg had among the lowest clonal expansion. A proportion of nonresponders additionally exhibited low normalized T-cell clonal expansion.

The V and J ends lost 6 bases and 2 bases, in that order; junction bases with no gene match: 7. The CDR3 covers 15 residues. Germline V CDR1 and CDR2: SQVTM, ANQGSEA. The chain has TRBV29-1 and TRBJ2-3; 11 bases match TRBD2. This sequence originates from an adult with an advanced solid tumor such as melanoma, head and neck, liver or kidney cancer. This sample comprised CD4+ or CD8+ T cells sorted from blood, obtained in a trial of the OX40 agonist ivuxolimab. The CDR3 bases are TGCAGCGTCACAGGACTAGCGGGTCACACAGATACGCAGTATTTT. Translating it yields CSVTGLAGHTDTQYF.